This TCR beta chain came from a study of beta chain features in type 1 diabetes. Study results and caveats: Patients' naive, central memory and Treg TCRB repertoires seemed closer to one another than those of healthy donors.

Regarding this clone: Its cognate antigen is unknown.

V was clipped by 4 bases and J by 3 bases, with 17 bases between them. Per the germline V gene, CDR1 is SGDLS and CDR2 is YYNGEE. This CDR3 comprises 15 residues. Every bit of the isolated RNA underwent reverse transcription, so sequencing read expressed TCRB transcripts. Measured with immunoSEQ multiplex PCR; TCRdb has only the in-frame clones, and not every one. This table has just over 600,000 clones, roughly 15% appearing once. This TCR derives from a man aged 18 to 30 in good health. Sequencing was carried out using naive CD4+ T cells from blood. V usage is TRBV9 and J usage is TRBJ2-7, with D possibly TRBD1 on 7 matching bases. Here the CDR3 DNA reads TGTGCCAGCAGCCCTCAGGGGGGATCTGGCTACGAGCAGTACTTC. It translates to CASSPQGGSGYEQYF.